Each of the 10 T cell receptor beta chains below was sequenced from the same sample in a study of blood T cell repertoires in COVID-19. The repertoire was sequenced with immunoSEQ multiplex PCR; TCRdb's copy has only in-frame clones and lacks some. The sample consists of about 400,000 clones, roughly 90% of them appearing once. Sequencing was carried out using PBMCs or T cells enriched from blood (not recorded which). Every receptor here comes from a woman aged 25 to 39 with acute COVID-19.

This rearrangement joins TRBV19 to TRBJ1-4; 10 positions agree with TRBD1. The CDR3 length is 15 residues. CDR1 and CDR2 from the germline V gene are LNHDA and SQIVND (reference sequence). V lost 9 bases, J lost 1 base, and 5 bases stayed unmatched. CDR3 sequence reads: CASRDRGLTNEKLFF. The CDR3, as DNA: TGTGCCAGCCGGGACAGGGGATTAACTAATGAAAAACTGTTTTTT.

V usage is TRBV18 and J usage is TRBJ1-1, with D unresolved. This CDR3 spans 15 amino acids. Germline values: CDR1 KGHSH, CDR2 LQKENI. V lost 3 bases and J lost 9, with 20 bases in between. CDR3 protein: CASSPAREGSNKAFF. In DNA, the CDR3 is TGTGCCAGCTCACCGGCTCGGGAGGGTAGCAATAAAGCTTTCTTT.

This sequence joins TRBV3-1 (or the pseudogene TRBV3-2) and TRBJ2-1; 10 bases are a match to TRBD1. CDR1 is LGHDT, CDR2 YNNKEL, per germline (reference sequence). The ends lost 6 bases at V and 2 bases at J; junction bases unmatched: 4. This CDR3 has 15 amino acids. The CDR3 loop is CASRRQGATYNEQFF. The CDR3 region has the DNA TGTGCCAGCAGACGACAGGGGGCCACCTACAATGAGCAGTTCTTC.

The chain joins TRBV15 to TRBJ1-1; D unclear. Germline CDR1 reads LNHNV; CDR2 reads YYDKDF (reference sequence). V was pared by 0 bases and J by 2 bases, with 13 bases between. The CDR3 covers 16 residues. As DNA, the CDR3 is TGTGCCACCAGCAGAGATAGTTTAATGGGCAACACTGAAGCTTTCTTT. Residues: CATSRDSLMGNTEAFF.

This rearrangement joins TRBV9 to TRBJ1-4; D call uncertain. CDR1 SGDLS and CDR2 YYNGEE come from the germline V gene. V was clipped by 4 bases and J by 0 bases, with 10 bases between them. This CDR3 has 15 residues. The CDR3 DNA follows: TGTGCCAGCAGCCCGGCGGGGTCAACTAATGAAAAACTGTTTTTT. Translating gives CASSPAGSTNEKLFF.

This clone appeared a single time. The V call is TRBV19, the J call TRBJ1-6; D is perhaps TRBD1 (5 bases). This CDR3 region has 14 residues. CDR1 and CDR2 from the germline V gene are LNHDA and SQIVND (reference sequence). V was clipped by 6 bases and J by 1 base, with 7 bases between them. As DNA, the CDR3 is TGTGCCAGTAGAGGACAATCCTATAATTCACCCCTCCACTTT. Amino acids: CASRGQSYNSPLHF.

The rearrangement links TRBV9 to TRBJ2-3; 9 positions agree with TRBD2. CDR3 length: 16 amino acids. V was pared by 3 bases and J by 4 bases, with 9 bases of the junction left unmatched. Per the germline V gene, CDR1 is SGDLS and CDR2 is YYNGEE. The CDR3 sequence: CASSAESGGFADTQYF. CDR3 sequence (DNA): TGTGCCAGCAGCGCCGAGAGCGGGGGGTTCGCAGATACGCAGTATTTT.

This clone was recorded at least ten times. This chain uses TRBV19 with TRBJ2-7; D may be TRBD1 (6 bases). CDR1 is LNHDA, CDR2 SQIVND, per germline (reference sequence). Trimming took off 4 bases at V and 2 bases at J, with 9 bases between the two ends. CDR3 length equals 13 residues. This chain's CDR3 is CASSKGVAYEQYF. The CDR3 nucleotides are TGTGCCAGTAGTAAGGGGGTCGCCTACGAGCAGTACTTC.

The CDR3 DNA is TGTGCCAGCAGTTGGGACACCCTGGGGACTAATGAAAAACTGTTTTTT. Translating gives CASSWDTLGTNEKLFF. The chain couples TRBV27 to TRBJ1-4; D possibly corresponds to TRBD1 (6 bases). This CDR3 has 16 amino acids. Trimming removed 4 bases at V and 2 bases at J, with 14 bases between. CDR1 and CDR2 from the germline V gene are MNHEY and SMNVEV (reference sequence). Full variable domain (remainder filled in from reference TRBV27 and TRBJ1-4): EAQVTQNPRYLITVTGKKLTVTCSQNMNHEYMSWYRQDPGLGLRQIYYSMNVEVTDKGDVPEGYKVSRKEKRNFPLILESPSPNQTSLYFCASSWDTLGTNEKLFFGSGTQLSVL.

This clone was seen just once. This sequence joins TRBV9 and TRBJ2-5, with no clear D. The CDR3 is 16 residues long. Germline V gene data show CDR1 as SGDLS and CDR2 as YYNGEE. Trimming left V 1 base short and J 1 base short, with 14 bases between. The CDR3 spells CASSVTLLSPQETQYF. CDR3 in DNA: TGTGCCAGCAGCGTAACCCTACTTAGTCCCCAAGAGACCCAGTACTTC.